The text below deals with one T cell receptor (beta chain). These data originate in a study of shared clonotypes between healthy human individuals. Study-level background: Every donor yielded three CD4 naive, three CD4 memory, two CD8 naive and one CD8 memory plate.

The naive CD8 fraction comprised CD45RO-negative cells positively selected for CCR7 and excluded terminally differentiated effector memory CD45RA+ cells. For every subset, genomic DNA was evenly distributed across several immunoSEQ plates. The data were produced by immunoSEQ multiplex PCR, yet TCRdb's version contains in-frame clones alone and is incomplete. The sample yields around 2,100,000 clones, around 96% seen once. V was shortened by 2 bases and J by 3 bases, with 14 bases between the two germline ends. The CDR3 is 15 residues long. CDR1 and CDR2 (germline): MNHEY, SVGAGI. The receptor's source is a man between 18 and 29 years old in good health. Sequenced: naive CD8+ T cells sorted from blood. The genes are TRBV6-5 and TRBJ2-7, with D unresolved. DNA of the CDR3: TGTGCCAGCAGTTACGGACCGCAAGACCTCTACGAGCAGTACTTC. Residues: CASSYGPQDLYEQYF.